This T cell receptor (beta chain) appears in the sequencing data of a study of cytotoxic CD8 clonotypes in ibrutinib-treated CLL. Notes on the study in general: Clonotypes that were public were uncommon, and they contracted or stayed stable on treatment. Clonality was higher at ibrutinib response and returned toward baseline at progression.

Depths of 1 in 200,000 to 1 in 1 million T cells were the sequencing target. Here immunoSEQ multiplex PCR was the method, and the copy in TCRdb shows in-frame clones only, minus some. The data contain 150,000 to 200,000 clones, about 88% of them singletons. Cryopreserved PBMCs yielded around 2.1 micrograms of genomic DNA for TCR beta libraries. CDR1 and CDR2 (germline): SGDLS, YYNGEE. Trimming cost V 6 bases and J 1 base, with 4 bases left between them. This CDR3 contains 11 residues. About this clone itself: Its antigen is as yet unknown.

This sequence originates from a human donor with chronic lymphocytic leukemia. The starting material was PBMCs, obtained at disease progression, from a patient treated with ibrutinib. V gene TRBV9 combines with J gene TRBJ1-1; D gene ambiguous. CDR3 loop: CASKGNTEAFF. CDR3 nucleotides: TGTGCCAGCAAGGGGAACACTGAAGCTTTCTTT. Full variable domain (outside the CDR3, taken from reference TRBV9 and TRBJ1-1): DSGVTQTPKHLITATGQRVTLRCSPRSGDLSVYWYQQSLDQGLQFLIQYYNGEERAKGNILERFSAQQFPDLHSELNLSSLELGDSALYFCASKGNTEAFFGQGTRLTVV.